A single sample is the source of the 6 T cell receptor beta chains below, sequenced in a study of T cells after yellow fever vaccination. TCRdb ran MiXCR on the 5' RACE reads and lists one entry per CDR3 protein. The table has around 610,000 distinct CDR3 sequences, less than 15% seen once; the top ten hold roughly 13%. Source: PBMCs, taken on the day of the yellow fever booster vaccination. These receptors originate from a young man who received the YFV17D yellow fever vaccine.

CDR3 DNA sequence: TGTGCCAGCAGCTTACGGGGGGCGGATAATGAGCAGTTCTTC. This encodes CASSLRGADNEQFF. This chain connects TRBV11-3 to TRBJ2-1; the D gene is possibly TRBD2 (7 bases). The CDR3 has 14 residues. V was pared by 2 bases and J by 7 bases, with 12 bases between. Per germline, CDR1 SGHNT and CDR2 YENEEA. The full variable domain, with the rest looked up from reference TRBV11-3 and TRBJ2-1, is EAGVVQSPRYKIIEKKQPVAFWCNPISGHNTLYWYLQNLGQGPELLIRYENEEAVDDSQLPKDRFSAERLKGVDSTLKIQPAELGDSAVYLCASSLRGADNEQFFGPGTRLTVL.

The table lists this clonotype with a few counts. The rearrangement joins TRBV10-1 to TRBJ2-1; TRBD2 matches 10 bases. The germline V gene encodes CDR1 WNHNN and CDR2 SYGVQD (reference sequence). Trimming cost V 4 bases and J 7 bases; bases outside gene matches: 7. This CDR3 spans 15 amino acids. Here the CDR3 reads CASSGGASGRNEQFF. CDR3 nucleotides: TGCGCCAGCAGTGGAGGGGCTAGCGGGAGAAATGAGCAGTTCTTC.

The V and J genes are TRBV6-2 or TRBV6-3 and TRBJ2-1; 13 bases are shared with TRBD2. This CDR3 is 18 amino acids long. The germline CDR1 and CDR2 sequences are MNHEY and SVGEGT. Trimming cost V 3 bases and J 2 bases; bases outside gene matches: 7. The CDR3 bases are TGTGCCAGCAGTTATCCCCGGACTAGCGGGGGACCCTACAATGAGCAGTTCTTC. This codes for CASSYPRTSGGPYNEQFF.

At least ten counts were recorded for this clonotype. The chain links TRBV12-3 or TRBV12-4 to TRBJ2-2; D not resolved. The CDR3 is 13 residues long. V was shortened by 8 bases and J by 0 bases, with 7 bases between the two germline ends. The CDR3 coding sequence is TGTGCCAGCTCCTGGGCGAACACCGGGGAGCTGTTTTTT. Translated, it gives CASSWANTGELFF.

This sequence joins TRBV6-6 and TRBJ2-3; D call uncertain. Trimming left V 5 bases short and J 4 bases short, with 10 bases between. The germline CDR1 and CDR2 sequences are MNHNY and SVGAGI (reference sequence). The CDR3 contains 13 residues. CDR3: CASSAPGADTQYF. DNA of the CDR3: TGTGCCAGCAGTGCCCCTGGGGCAGATACGCAGTATTTT.

As DNA, the CDR3 is TGCAGCGTTCCTGGGGGTAGCGGGAGATTGAACACCGGGGAGCTGTTTTTT. Translation: CSVPGGSGRLNTGELFF. The V and J genes are TRBV20-1 and TRBJ2-2; 9 bases are shared with TRBD2. Germline V gene lookup returns CDR1 DFQATT and CDR2 SNEGSKA (reference sequence). The CDR3 is made up of 17 amino acids.